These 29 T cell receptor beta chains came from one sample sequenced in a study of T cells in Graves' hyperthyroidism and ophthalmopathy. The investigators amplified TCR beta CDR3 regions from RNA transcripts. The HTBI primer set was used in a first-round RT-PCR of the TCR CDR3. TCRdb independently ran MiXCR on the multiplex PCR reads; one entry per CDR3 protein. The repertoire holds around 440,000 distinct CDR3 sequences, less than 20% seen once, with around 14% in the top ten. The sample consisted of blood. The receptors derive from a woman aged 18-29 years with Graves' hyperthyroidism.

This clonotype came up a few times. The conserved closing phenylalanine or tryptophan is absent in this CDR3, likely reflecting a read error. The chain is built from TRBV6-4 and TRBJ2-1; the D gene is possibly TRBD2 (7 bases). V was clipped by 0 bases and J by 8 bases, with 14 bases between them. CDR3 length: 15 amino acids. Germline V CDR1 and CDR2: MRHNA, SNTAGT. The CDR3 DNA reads TGTGCCAGCAGTGACTCGCCTGGGGGGGGCGATGAGCAGTTCCTC. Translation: CASSDSPGGGDEQFL.

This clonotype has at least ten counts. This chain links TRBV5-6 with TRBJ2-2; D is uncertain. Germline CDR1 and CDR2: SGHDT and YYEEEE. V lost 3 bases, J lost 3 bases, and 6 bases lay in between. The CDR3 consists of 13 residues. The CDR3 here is CASSWTDTGELFF. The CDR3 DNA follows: TGTGCCAGCAGCTGGACCGACACCGGGGAGCTGTTTTTT.

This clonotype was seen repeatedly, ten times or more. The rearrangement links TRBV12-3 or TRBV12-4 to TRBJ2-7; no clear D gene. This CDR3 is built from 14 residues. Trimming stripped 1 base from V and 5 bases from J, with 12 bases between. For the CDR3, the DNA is TGTGCCAGCAGTTTAGTTGGGGTCTTCGACGAGCAGTACTTC. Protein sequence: CASSLVGVFDEQYF.

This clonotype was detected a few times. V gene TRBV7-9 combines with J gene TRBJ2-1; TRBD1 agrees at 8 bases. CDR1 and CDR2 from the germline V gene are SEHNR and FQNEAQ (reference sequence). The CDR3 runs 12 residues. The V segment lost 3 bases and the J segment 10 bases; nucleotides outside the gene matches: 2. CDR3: CASSFRGQEQFF. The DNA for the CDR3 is TGTGCCAGCAGCTTCAGGGGGCAAGAGCAGTTCTTC. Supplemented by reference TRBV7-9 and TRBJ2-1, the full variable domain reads DTGVSQNPRHKITKRGQNVTFRCDPISEHNRLYWYRQTLGQGPEFLTYFQNEAQLEKSRLLSDRFSAERPKGSFSTLEIQRTEQGDSAMYLCASSFRGQEQFFGPGTRLTVL.

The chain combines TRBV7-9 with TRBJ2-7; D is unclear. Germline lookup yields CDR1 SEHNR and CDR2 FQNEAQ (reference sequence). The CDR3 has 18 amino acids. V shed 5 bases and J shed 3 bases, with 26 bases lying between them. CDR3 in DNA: TGTGCCAGCAGCCCTCTCTCTCCGCTTACCAGATGGGGCTACGAGCAGTACTTC. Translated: CASSPLSPLTRWGYEQYF.

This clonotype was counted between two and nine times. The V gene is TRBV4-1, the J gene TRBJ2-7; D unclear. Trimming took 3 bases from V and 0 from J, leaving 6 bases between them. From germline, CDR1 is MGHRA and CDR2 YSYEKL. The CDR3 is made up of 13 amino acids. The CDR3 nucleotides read TGCGCCAGCAGCCAGGACGTCTCCTACGAGCAGTACTTC. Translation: CASSQDVSYEQYF.

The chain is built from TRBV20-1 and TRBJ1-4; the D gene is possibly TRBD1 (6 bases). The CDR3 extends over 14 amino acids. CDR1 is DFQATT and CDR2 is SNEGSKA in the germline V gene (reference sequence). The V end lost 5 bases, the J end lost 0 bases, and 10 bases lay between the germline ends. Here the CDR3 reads CSAFPGATNEKLFF. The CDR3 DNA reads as TGCAGTGCTTTCCCAGGGGCAACTAATGAAAAACTGTTTTTT.

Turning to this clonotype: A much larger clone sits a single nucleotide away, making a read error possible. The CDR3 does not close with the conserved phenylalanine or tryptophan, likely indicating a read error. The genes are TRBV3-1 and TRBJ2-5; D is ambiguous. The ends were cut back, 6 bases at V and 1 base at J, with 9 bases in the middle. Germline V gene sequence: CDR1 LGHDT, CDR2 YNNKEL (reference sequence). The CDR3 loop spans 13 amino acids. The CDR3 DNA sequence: TGTGCCAGCAGACCAAGGTTCCAAGAGACCCAGTACTCC. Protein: CASRPRFQETQYS.

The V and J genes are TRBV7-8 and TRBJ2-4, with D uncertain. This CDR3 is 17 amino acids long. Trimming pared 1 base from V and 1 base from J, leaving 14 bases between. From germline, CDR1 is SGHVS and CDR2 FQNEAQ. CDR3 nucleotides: TGTGCCAGCAGCTTAGGCCCCAAAGACATGGCCAAAAACATTCAGTACTTC. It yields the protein CASSLGPKDMAKNIQYF.

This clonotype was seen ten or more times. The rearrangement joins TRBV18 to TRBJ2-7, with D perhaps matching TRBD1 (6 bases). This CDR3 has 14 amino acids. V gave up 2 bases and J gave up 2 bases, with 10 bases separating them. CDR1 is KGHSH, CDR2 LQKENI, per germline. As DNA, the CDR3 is TGTGCCAGCTCACCAACAGGGCAACCCTACGAGCAGTACTTC. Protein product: CASSPTGQPYEQYF. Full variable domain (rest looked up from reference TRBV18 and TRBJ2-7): NAGVMQNPRHLVRRRGQEARLRCSPMKGHSHVYWYRQLPEEGLKFMVYLQKENIIDESGMPKERFSAEFPKEGPSILRIQQVVRGDSAAYFCASSPTGQPYEQYFGPGTRLTVT.

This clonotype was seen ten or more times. CDR3 nucleotides: TGCAGTGCTAGAGAAAGCGGGAGGGGGTACGAGCAGTACTTC. This encodes CSARESGRGYEQYF. The chain links TRBV20-1 to TRBJ2-7; 10 nucleotides line up with TRBD2. This CDR3 is 14 amino acids long. V was clipped by 0 bases and J by 4 bases; unmatched bases: 3. CDR1 DFQATT and CDR2 SNEGSKA come from the germline V gene (reference sequence).

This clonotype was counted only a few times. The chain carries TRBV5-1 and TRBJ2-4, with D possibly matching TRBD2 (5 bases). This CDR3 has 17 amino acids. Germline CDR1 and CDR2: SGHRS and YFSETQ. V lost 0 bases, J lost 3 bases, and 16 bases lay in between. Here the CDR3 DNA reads TGCGCCAGCAGCTTGGCCGAGGGATCAGCTAACAAAAACATTCAGTACTTC. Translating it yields CASSLAEGSANKNIQYF.

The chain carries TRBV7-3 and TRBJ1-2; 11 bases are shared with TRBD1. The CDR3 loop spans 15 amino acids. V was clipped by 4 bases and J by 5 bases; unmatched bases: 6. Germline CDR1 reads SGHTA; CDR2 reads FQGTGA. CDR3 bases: TGTGCCAGCAGCTCCGGACAGGGGGCACGGTATGGCTACACCTTC. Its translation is CASSSGQGARYGYTF.

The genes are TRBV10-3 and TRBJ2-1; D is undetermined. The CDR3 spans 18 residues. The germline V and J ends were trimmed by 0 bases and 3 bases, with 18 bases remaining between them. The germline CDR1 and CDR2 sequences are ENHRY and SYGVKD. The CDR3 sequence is CAISESTLRKDGYNEQFF. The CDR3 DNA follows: TGTGCCATCAGTGAGTCGACTCTTCGAAAGGACGGCTACAATGAGCAGTTCTTC.

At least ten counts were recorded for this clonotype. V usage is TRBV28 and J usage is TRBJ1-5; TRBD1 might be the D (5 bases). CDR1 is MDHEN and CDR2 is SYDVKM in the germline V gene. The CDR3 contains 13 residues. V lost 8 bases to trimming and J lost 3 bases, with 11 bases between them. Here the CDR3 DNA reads TGTGCCAGCGCTCCAGGGTACAATCAGCCCCAGCATTTT. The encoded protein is CASAPGYNQPQHF. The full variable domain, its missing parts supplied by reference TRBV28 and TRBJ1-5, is DVKVTQSSRYLVKRTGEKVFLECVQDMDHENMFWYRQDPGLGLRLIYFSYDVKMKEKGDIPEGYSVSREKKERFSLILESASTNQTSMYLCASAPGYNQPQHFGDGTRLSIL.

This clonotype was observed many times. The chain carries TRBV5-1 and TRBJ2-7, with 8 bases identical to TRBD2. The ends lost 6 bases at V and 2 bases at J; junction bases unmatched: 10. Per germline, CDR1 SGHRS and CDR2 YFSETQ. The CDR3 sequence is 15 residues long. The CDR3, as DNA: TGCGCCAGCAAAATGGGGAGCGGGAGTCCCTACGAGCAGTACTTC. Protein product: CASKMGSGSPYEQYF. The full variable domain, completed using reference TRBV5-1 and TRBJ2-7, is KAGVTQTPRYLIKTRGQQVTLSCSPISGHRSVSWYQQTPGQGLQFLFEYFSETQRNKGNFPGRFSGRQFSNSRSEMNVSTLELGDSALYLCASKMGSGSPYEQYFGPGTRLTVT.

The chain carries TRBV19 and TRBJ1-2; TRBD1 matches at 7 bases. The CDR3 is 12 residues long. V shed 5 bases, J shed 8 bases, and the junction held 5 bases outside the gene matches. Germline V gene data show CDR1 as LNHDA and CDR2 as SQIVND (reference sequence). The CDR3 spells CASSVQGFGYTF. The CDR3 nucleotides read TGTGCCAGTAGTGTACAGGGGTTCGGCTACACCTTC.

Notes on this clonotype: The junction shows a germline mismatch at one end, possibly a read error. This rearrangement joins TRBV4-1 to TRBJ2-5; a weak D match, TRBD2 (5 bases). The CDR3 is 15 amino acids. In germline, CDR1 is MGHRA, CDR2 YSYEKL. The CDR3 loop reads CASSQDDGVPETQYF. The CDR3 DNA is TGTGCCAGCAGCCAAGATGACGGGGTTCCGGAGACCCAGTACTTC.

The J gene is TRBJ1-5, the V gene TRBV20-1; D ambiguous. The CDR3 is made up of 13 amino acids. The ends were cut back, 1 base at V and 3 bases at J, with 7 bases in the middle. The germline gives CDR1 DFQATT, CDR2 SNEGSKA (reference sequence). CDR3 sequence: CSARGSNNQPQHF. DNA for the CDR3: TGCAGTGCTAGAGGTTCGAACAATCAGCCCCAGCATTTT.

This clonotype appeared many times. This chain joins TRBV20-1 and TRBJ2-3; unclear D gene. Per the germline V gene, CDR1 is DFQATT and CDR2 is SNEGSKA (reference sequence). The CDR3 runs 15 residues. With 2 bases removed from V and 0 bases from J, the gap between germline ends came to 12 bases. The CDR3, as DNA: TGCAGTGCTAGAATAACGGGTACTAGCACAGATACGCAGTATTTT. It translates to CSARITGTSTDTQYF.

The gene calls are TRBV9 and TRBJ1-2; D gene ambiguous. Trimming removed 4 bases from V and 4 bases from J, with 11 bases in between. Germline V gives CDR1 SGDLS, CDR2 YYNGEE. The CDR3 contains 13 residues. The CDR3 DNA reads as TGTGCCAGCAGCCCCCCCGGACCCTATGGCTACACCTTC. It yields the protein CASSPPGPYGYTF.

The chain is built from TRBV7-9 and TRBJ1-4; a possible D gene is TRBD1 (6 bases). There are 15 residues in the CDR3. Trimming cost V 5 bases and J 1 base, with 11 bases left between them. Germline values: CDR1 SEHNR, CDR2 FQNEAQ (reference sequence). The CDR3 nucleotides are TGTGCCAGCAGCGCGCACAGGGTAACTAATGAAAAACTGTTTTTT. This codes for CASSAHRVTNEKLFF.

The CDR3 DNA reads as TGTGCCAGCAGCTTAGCCCTAGTAGAGCAGTTCTTC. It specifies CASSLALVEQFF. The chain recombines TRBV11-2 with TRBJ2-1; no firm D call. The length of the CDR3 is 12 residues. Germline V gene lookup returns CDR1 SGHAT and CDR2 FQNNGV. Between the trimmed V and J ends, which lost 1 base and 10 bases, there was a span of 8 bases.

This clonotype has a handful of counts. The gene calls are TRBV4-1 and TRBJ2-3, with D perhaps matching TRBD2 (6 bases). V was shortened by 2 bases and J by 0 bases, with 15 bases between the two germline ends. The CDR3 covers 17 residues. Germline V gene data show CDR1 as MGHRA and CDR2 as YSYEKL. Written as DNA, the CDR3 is TGCGCCAGCAGCCAAACTTTCGGGACTTCCAGCACAGATACGCAGTATTTT. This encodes CASSQTFGTSSTDTQYF.

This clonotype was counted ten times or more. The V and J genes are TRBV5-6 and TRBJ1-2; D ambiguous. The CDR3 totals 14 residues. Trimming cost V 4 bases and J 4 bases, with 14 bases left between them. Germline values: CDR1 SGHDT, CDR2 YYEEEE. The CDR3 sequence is CASSPGRQGYGYTF. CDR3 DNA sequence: TGTGCCAGCAGCCCGGGTCGACAAGGCTATGGCTACACCTTC.

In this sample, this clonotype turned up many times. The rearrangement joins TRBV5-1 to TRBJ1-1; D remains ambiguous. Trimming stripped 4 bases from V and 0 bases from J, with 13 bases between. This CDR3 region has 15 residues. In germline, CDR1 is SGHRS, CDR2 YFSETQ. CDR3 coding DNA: TGCGCCAGCAGCACCGTCCCAGCAATGAACACTGAAGCTTTCTTT. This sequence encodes CASSTVPAMNTEAFF.

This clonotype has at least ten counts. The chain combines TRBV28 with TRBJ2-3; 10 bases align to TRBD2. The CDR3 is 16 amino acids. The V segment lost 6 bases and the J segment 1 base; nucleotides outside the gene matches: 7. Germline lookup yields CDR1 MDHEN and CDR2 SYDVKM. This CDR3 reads CASRSQLAGRTDTQYF. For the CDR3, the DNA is TGTGCCAGCAGATCGCAACTAGCGGGGCGCACAGATACGCAGTATTTT.

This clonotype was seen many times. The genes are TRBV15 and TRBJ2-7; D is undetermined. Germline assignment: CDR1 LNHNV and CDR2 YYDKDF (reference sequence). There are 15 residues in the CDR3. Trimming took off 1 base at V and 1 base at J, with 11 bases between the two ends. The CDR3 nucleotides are TGTGCCACCAGCAGAGCGATGACAAGTTCCTACGAGCAGTACTTC. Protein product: CATSRAMTSSYEQYF.

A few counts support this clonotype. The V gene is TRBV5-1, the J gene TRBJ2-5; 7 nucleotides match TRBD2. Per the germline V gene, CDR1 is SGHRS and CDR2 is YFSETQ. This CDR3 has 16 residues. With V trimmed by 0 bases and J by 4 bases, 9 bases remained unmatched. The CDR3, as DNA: TGCGCCAGCAGCTTGGCGGGGAAAGTAGCGGGAGAGACCCAGTACTTC. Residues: CASSLAGKVAGETQYF.